This T cell receptor beta chain was sequenced during a study of CD8 T cells in ankylosing spondylitis. This clonotype was detected many times. TCRdb recomputed calls from the 5' RACE reads with MiXCR, one row per CDR3 protein. The sample has about 250,000 distinct CDR3 sequences; about 10% are singletons. Germline assignment: CDR1 LNHNV and CDR2 YYDKDF (reference sequence). This CDR3 is 19 amino acids long. V gave up 5 bases and J gave up 5 bases, with 27 bases separating them. This TCR came from a male donor with ankylosing spondylitis or in good health (not recorded which). This chain links TRBV15 with TRBJ2-2, with D tentatively TRBD2 (7 bases). The sequencing sample was made of blood, either unsorted or a sorted T cell fraction (not recorded which). CDR3 DNA: TGTGCCACCAGCCTTACCAAGCGGGACATTTTCCGAGGGACCGGGGAGCTGTTTTTT. Protein product: CATSLTKRDIFRGTGELFF.